The TCR beta chain described here comes from a study of blood T cell repertoires in COVID-19. On the study more broadly: The United States, Italy and Spain provided the acute and convalescent COVID-19 samples. Sources were T cells, B-cell-depleted T cells, or PBMCs; the material itself was cDNA or gDNA.

Germline loops: CDR1 MNHEY, CDR2 SVGAGI. The CDR3 has 13 amino acids. The V gene lost 10 bases and the J gene lost 3 bases, with 16 bases spanning the gap. In the study's own analysis: Amplified reference gene primers provided the basis for estimating nucleated cell counts. Sequencing used immunoSEQ multiplex PCR; TCRdb keeps in-frame clones, though not all of them. That table gives V, J and clone size, and the DNA gave D and trimming. The sample lists over 75,000 clones, roughly 83% seen once, with about 25% in the top ten. This clone was seen just once. Sequencing input: peripheral blood. This clonotype was obtained from a human donor in a cohort sampled during active COVID-19. The genes are TRBV6-5 and TRBJ2-7; D might be TRBD1 (6 bases). The CDR3: CATEDSNDYEQYF. CDR3 in DNA: TGTGCCACCGAGGACAGTAACGACTACGAGCAGTACTTC.